This T cell receptor beta chain was identified in a study of lymphopenia after photon versus proton radiotherapy. This clone is a singleton in its sample. Its antigen is not known. Regarding the study as a whole: Only patients who died were analyzed for survival; proton advantage is unproven. Oligoclonal CD8+ Temra expansion after nadir drove photon patients' diversity drop.

Generated by immunoSEQ multiplex PCR, the TCRdb table keeps only in-frame clones and is missing some. The top ten clones hold around 25% of a sample with some 44,000 clones, about 83% of them seen once. Germline V gene data show CDR1 as LGHNA and CDR2 as YNFKEQ. Trimming removed 0 bases from V and 0 bases from J, with 11 bases in between. The CDR3 contains 16 residues. This TCR derives from a woman in her seventies with pancreatic cancer. Here the sequenced sample was peripheral blood, taken from a patient treated with proton-based radiotherapy. V gene TRBV4-2 combines with J gene TRBJ1-1; D gene ambiguous. CDR3: CASSQDGFGVNTEAFF. The CDR3 DNA sequence: TGTGCCAGCAGCCAAGACGGCTTCGGCGTGAACACTGAAGCTTTCTTT.